These T cell receptor beta chains were read from a single sample in a study of pediatric ulcerative colitis. The table came from immunoSEQ multiplex PCR; TCRdb's copy has only in-frame clones and leaves some out. The sample lists about 36,000 clones, 55% to 85% seen once, with roughly 0.7% in the top ten. Sequencing input: gut tissue. The receptors were gathered from a boy between 10 and 17 years old with moderate ulcerative colitis. CDR3s include the opening cysteine and the closing phenylalanine or tryptophan. The D gene is left open where the match is weak. Not every row has a clone size; where given, it reads once, few, many or a size class.

len	abundance	j_gene	d_gene	v_gene	CDR3aa	CDR3nt
17	NA	TRBJ2-1	TRBD2	TRBV7-8	CASSTQTSGEIYNEQFF	TGTGCCAGCAGCACCCAGACTAGCGGGGAGATCTACAATGAGCAGTTCTTC
13	NA	TRBJ2-7	NA	TRBV5-8	CASSARDRQEQYF	TGTGCCAGCAGCGCGCGGGACAGACAAGAGCAGTACTTC
15	NA	TRBJ1-1	NA	TRBV10-3	CAISRQADMNTEAFF	TGTGCCATCAGTAGACAGGCCGACATGAACACTGAAGCTTTCTTT
12	few	TRBJ1-1	NA	TRBV4-2	CASSQDAYEAFF	TGTGCCAGCAGCCAAGACGCATACGAAGCTTTCTTT
13	NA	TRBJ2-7	TRBD1	TRBV29-1	CSARTGPSYEQYF	TGCAGCGCTAGGACAGGGCCCTCCTACGAGCAGTACTTC
13	NA	TRBJ1-6	TRBD1	TRBV29-1	CSVRGTGDSPLHF	TGCAGCGTTCGAGGGACAGGGGATTCACCCCTCCACTTT
11	NA	TRBJ1-1	NA	TRBV20-1	CSALRGTEAFF	TGCAGTGCTCTGAGAGGCACTGAAGCTTTCTTT
14	NA	TRBJ2-1	NA	TRBV30	CAWSVRSFYNEQFF	TGTGCCTGGAGTGTACGAAGTTTCTACAATGAGCAGTTCTTC
13	NA	TRBJ1-1	TRBD1	TRBV5-1	CASRWDSPTEAFF	TGCGCCAGCAGATGGGACAGTCCCACTGAAGCTTTCTTT
14	NA	TRBJ1-1	TRBD1	TRBV25-1	CASSWDRENTEAFF	TGTGCCAGCAGCTGGGACAGGGAGAACACTGAAGCTTTCTTT
14	few	TRBJ1-5	TRBD1	TRBV5-1	CASSLTGDNQPQHF	TGCGCCAGCAGCTTGACAGGGGACAATCAGCCCCAGCATTTT
13	NA	TRBJ2-5	NA	TRBV6-5	CASRRWRQETQYF	TGTGCCAGCAGACGGTGGAGGCAAGAGACCCAGTACTTC
12	few	TRBJ1-1	NA	TRBV7-9	CASSPRGNEAFF	TGTGCCAGCAGCCCGAGGGGGAATGAAGCTTTCTTT
15	NA	TRBJ1-3	NA	TRBV29-1	CSVEEGGLAGNTIYF	TGCAGCGTTGAGGAAGGGGGGCTAGCTGGAAACACCATATATTTT
13	NA	TRBJ2-5	TRBD1	TRBV10-3	CAITRGSGETQYF	TGTGCCATCACCAGGGGGTCGGGAGAGACCCAGTACTTC
14	NA	TRBJ1-2	NA	TRBV9	CASSYSGDNYGYTF	TGTGCCAGCAGCTATTCGGGGGATAACTATGGCTACACCTTC
14	NA	TRBJ2-3	TRBD2	TRBV25-1	CASSGGRSTDTQYF	TGTGCCAGCAGTGGCGGGAGGAGCACAGATACGCAGTATTTT
14	NA	TRBJ1-4	NA	TRBV5-1	CASSPLGGGEKLFF	TGCGCCAGCAGCCCTTTAGGGGGTGGTGAAAAACTGTTTTTT
15	NA	TRBJ2-7	NA	TRBV7-8	CASSHSGQSSYEQYF	TGTGCCAGCAGCCATTCCGGACAGAGCTCCTACGAGCAGTACTTC
13	NA	TRBJ2-2	NA	TRBV4-2	CASSQDWNGELFF	TGTGCCAGCAGCCAAGATTGGAACGGGGAGCTGTTTTTT
14	NA	TRBJ2-1	TRBD1	TRBV29-1	CSARRDRAYNEQFF	TGCAGCGCTCGCCGGGACAGGGCTTACAATGAGCAGTTCTTC
13	few	TRBJ2-7	NA	TRBV7-2	CASSWEQSYEQYF	TGTGCCAGCAGCTGGGAACAGAGCTACGAGCAGTACTTC
16	NA	TRBJ2-2	NA	TRBV9	CASSPKTVTVTGELFF	TGTGCCAGCAGCCCAAAGACCGTGACTGTCACCGGGGAGCTGTTTTTT
14	few	TRBJ1-2	NA	TRBV6-5	CASSSDPPRYGYTF	TGTGCCAGCAGTTCTGACCCGCCGCGGTATGGCTACACCTTC
13	few	TRBJ2-7	NA	TRBV30	CAWSRQYALEQYF	TGTGCCTGGAGCCGACAATACGCACTCGAGCAGTACTTC
14	NA	TRBJ1-4	NA	TRBV30	CAWSVQSGVEKLFF	TGTGCCTGGAGTGTACAATCAGGGGTTGAAAAACTGTTTTTT
13	once	TRBJ2-7	NA	TRBV10-1	CASSESFDDEQYF	TGCGCCAGCAGTGAGTCGTTCGACGACGAGCAGTACTTC
11	NA	TRBJ2-3	NA	TRBV7-2	CASSPQDTQYF	TGTGCCAGCAGCCCCCAGGATACGCAGTATTTT
12	medium-sized	TRBJ1-1	NA	TRBV6-5	CATGGRRAEAFF	TGTGCCACAGGCGGACGGCGAGCTGAAGCTTTCTTT
14	NA	TRBJ2-3	NA	TRBV7-3	CASSSGSGTDTQYF	TGTGCCAGCAGCTCCGGCAGTGGCACAGATACGCAGTATTTT
16	NA	TRBJ1-2	TRBD1	TRBV7-3	CASSLDGTGGLYGYTF	TGTGCCAGCAGCTTAGATGGGACAGGGGGCCTCTATGGCTACACCTTC
15	once	TRBJ2-3	NA	TRBV6-1	CASSVDRVSTDTQYF	TGTGCCAGCAGTGTAGACAGAGTTAGCACAGATACGCAGTATTTT
17	once	TRBJ1-1	TRBD1	TRBV5-1	CASSLEFGTGAMTEAFF	TGCGCCAGCAGCTTGGAGTTCGGGACAGGGGCCATGACTGAAGCTTTCTTT
18	NA	TRBJ2-5	TRBD2	TRBV27	CASSLRLMAGGFQETQYF	TGTGCCAGCAGTTTGCGACTGATGGCGGGGGGGTTCCAAGAGACCCAGTACTTC
15	NA	TRBJ1-6	TRBD1	TRBV19	CASSRQGSYNSPLHF	TGTGCCAGTAGTCGACAGGGGTCTTATAATTCACCCCTCCACTTT
14	NA	TRBJ2-1	NA	TRBV19	CASSIRPLYNEQFF	TGTGCCAGTAGTATTCGGCCGCTATACAATGAGCAGTTCTTC
14	NA	TRBJ1-4	NA	TRBV9	CASSVGQRSEKLFF	TGTGCCAGCAGCGTAGGACAGAGAAGTGAAAAACTGTTTTTT
17	once	TRBJ1-1	TRBD1	TRBV7-6	CASSLPGQGPVGTEAFF	TGTGCCAGCAGCTTACCCGGACAGGGCCCCGTGGGCACTGAAGCTTTCTTT
16	NA	TRBJ1-5	TRBD1	TRBV2	CASTPGGARGSQPQHF	TGTGCCAGCACCCCAGGCGGGGCCAGGGGGAGCCAGCCCCAGCATTTT
15	NA	TRBJ1-1	NA	TRBV28	CASSTSRGVNTEAFF	TGTGCCAGCAGCACTTCGAGAGGGGTGAACACTGAAGCTTTCTTT
15	NA	TRBJ2-5	NA	TRBV4-1	CASSRSRREWETQYF	TGCGCCAGCAGCCGGTCGAGACGGGAATGGGAGACCCAGTACTTC
15	few	TRBJ2-7	NA	TRBV7-2	CASSLVVDSTYEQYF	TGTGCCAGCAGCTTAGTCGTAGACAGTACCTACGAGCAGTACTTC
16	NA	TRBJ2-3	TRBD2	TRBV6-5	CASSSGTSGMTDTQYF	TGTGCCAGCAGTTCCGGGACTAGCGGGATGACAGATACGCAGTATTTT
14	NA	TRBJ1-1	NA	TRBV28	CASSSTKGRTEAFF	TGTGCCAGCAGTTCTACGAAGGGCCGGACTGAAGCTTTCTTT
15	NA	TRBJ1-2	TRBD1	TRBV15	CATSRGDRTNYGYTF	TGTGCCACCAGCAGAGGGGACAGAACTAACTATGGCTACACCTTC
16	NA	TRBJ1-2	NA	TRBV6-5	CASSYSRTGLNYGYTF	TGTGCCAGCAGTTACTCGAGAACAGGCCTTAACTATGGCTACACCTTC
13	NA	TRBJ1-2	TRBD1	TRBV2	CASRTGGASGYTF	TGTGCCAGCAGGACAGGGGGCGCGTCCGGCTACACCTTC
15	once	TRBJ2-1	TRBD2	TRBV7-9	CASSPGLAGWNEQFF	TGTGCCAGCAGCCCGGGACTAGCGGGATGGAATGAGCAGTTCTTC